This entry describes one T cell receptor (beta chain). The antigen this receptor binds is unknown. There are no base qualities to consult, and no much larger clone falls within one base. This sample is part of a study of cytomegalovirus exposure and HLA in healthy donors (dated by TCRdb to about 2017). Turning to the overall study: A later analysis indicated that the roughly 130 validation repertoires were generated on the platform also employed for the 700 or so repertoires of the first cohort. The study aimed to test whether cataloging public T cell receptors could reveal signatures of past pathogen exposure. In addition to the first cohort of 650 to 750 subjects, a separate validation cohort of under 150 different subjects was used. To predict cytomegalovirus infection status, the study brought together high-throughput TCR immunosequencing, statistical association of individual TCRs with disease status, and machine learning. Study-wide findings and limitations: The authors suggested that the approach could potentially be extended to other disease states and immunological phenotypes. All 120 or so repertoires were used to score co-occurrence in the validation cohort in a later analysis, because that analysis had no HLA typing for the cohort. The classifier was reported to diagnose cytomegalovirus status with high specificity and sensitivity in both the original and validation cohorts. While some public TCRs were present in many individuals, most TCR sequences turned up only very rarely across donors. In a later analysis, TCRs clustered in the first cohort were found to also tend to co-occur in the roughly 110 validation repertoires, with 90% to 95% of cluster scores above 0. The study listed 150 to 200 TCR beta chains as associated with cytomegalovirus. In vitro tests confirmed that a few of the cytomegalovirus-associated TCR beta chains recognize cytomegalovirus antigens.

Libraries were built with the immunoSEQ multiplex PCR assay. Concerning the study's data processing: A statistical classification framework was built to diagnose cytomegalovirus status from the catalog of TCR beta chain sequences. TCRdb took this table from immuneACCESS and kept in-frame rearrangements with V and J called. Such tables lack part of the clones; where checked against another copy, unresolved V genes explain under half of the gap, and the rest is unexplained. That table is the source of V, J and clone size, and D and trimming were worked out from the DNA. For this sample the table gives approximately 160,000 clones, of which around 82% were detected only once. The ten top clones hold about 10% of the sample. The donors were included in the validation cohort of 130 or so subjects, a group kept apart from the roughly 670-subject first cohort. Material for sequencing was PBMCs. This clonotype was sampled from a man aged 25-40 years in good health and CMV-seropositive.

The bases are TGCGCCAGCAGCCAAGATGGGACTAAGCGGCCCACGAATACGCAGTATTTT. Translation gives CASSQDGTKRPTNTQYF. The V and J genes are TRBV4-1 and TRBJ2-3; TRBD2 fits 7 bases in the junction. Taken from cysteine to phenylalanine, the CDR3 has 17 residues. The DNA shown is the 51-base CDR3, in frame from base 1. V loses 0 bases at its end and J loses 7 bases; junction bases beyond the gene matches: 13. According to the germline V gene, CDR1 reads MGHRA and CDR2 reads YSYEKL.